The next 21 T cell receptor beta chains were all read from a single sample in a study of cytomegalovirus exposure and HLA in healthy donors. In the PCR, 60 Vbeta and 13 Jbeta primers were used. Method: immunoSEQ multiplex PCR; TCRdb's copy keeps in-frame clones and lacks some. The sample has over 30,000 clones, 86% seen once. The source material was PBMCs. The receptors originated from a middle-aged woman in good health and CMV-seropositive.

V and J are TRBV6-6 and TRBJ1-1, with D unclear. Trimming cost V 2 bases and J 4 bases, with 8 bases left between them. In germline, CDR1 is MNHNY, CDR2 SVGAGI (reference sequence). There are 13 residues in the CDR3. The CDR3 DNA reads as TGTGCCAGCAGTTACCAAGGGAGCACTGAAGCTTTCTTT. Its protein is CASSYQGSTEAFF.

This rearrangement joins TRBV29-1 to TRBJ2-3; weak D call: TRBD2 (6 bases). Trimming pared 3 bases from V and 6 bases from J, leaving 13 bases between. The CDR3 has 13 residues. Germline V lookup: CDR1 SQVTM, CDR2 ANQGSEA. The CDR3, as DNA: TGCAGCGTTGATCGGGGGACGGAGGATACGCAGTATTTT. Translated, it gives CSVDRGTEDTQYF.

The chain is built from TRBV6-5 and TRBJ1-6; D gene ambiguous. V was shortened by 5 bases and J by 8 bases, with 10 bases between the two germline ends. The CDR3 spans 13 residues. Per germline, CDR1 MNHEY and CDR2 SVGAGI. CDR3 amino acids: CASSLDLDSPLHF. CDR3 in DNA: TGTGCCAGCAGTCTGGACTTAGATTCACCCCTCCACTTT.

This clone was detected once. The J gene is TRBJ2-3, the V gene TRBV7-2; 11 bases map to TRBD2. The V gene's germline CDR1 is SGHTA and CDR2 FQGNSA. CDR3 length: 14 amino acids. The V segment lost 4 bases and the J segment 5 bases; nucleotides outside the gene matches: 2. The CDR3 DNA reads TGTGCCAGCAGCTCGACTAGCGGGGTAGATACGCAGTATTTT. It codes for CASSSTSGVDTQYF.

V is TRBV6-6 and J is TRBJ2-1; D is perhaps TRBD2 (6 bases). The CDR3 is 15 residues long. Germline CDR1 MNHNY, CDR2 SVGAGI (reference sequence). V was pared by 1 base and J by 8 bases, with 15 bases between. Written as DNA, the CDR3 is TGTGCCAGCAGTTACTTAGGGCGGGGACGAGATGAGCAGTTCTTC. Encoded protein: CASSYLGRGRDEQFF.

This clone is a singleton in its sample. This chain joins TRBV7-2 and TRBJ1-1, with unresolved D. Germline V lookup: CDR1 SGHTA, CDR2 FQGNSA. This CDR3 region has 14 residues. Trimming took off 5 bases at V and 0 bases at J, with 10 bases between the two ends. Here the CDR3 DNA reads TGTGCCAGCAGCCCGCAAAGCATGAACACTGAAGCTTTCTTT. Translated, it gives CASSPQSMNTEAFF. The variable domain in full, with the rest retrieved from reference TRBV7-2 and TRBJ1-1, is GAGVSQSPSNKVTEKGKDVELRCDPISGHTALYWYRQSLGQGLEFLIYFQGNSAPDKSGLPSDRFSAERTGGSVSTLTIQRTQQEDSAVYLCASSPQSMNTEAFFGQGTRLTVV.

The chain carries TRBV27 and TRBJ2-3; 7 positions match TRBD1. V lost 5 bases to trimming and J lost 1 base; unmatched junction nucleotides: 12. Germline CDR1 is MNHEY and CDR2 is SMNVEV (reference sequence). The CDR3 has 17 residues. In DNA form, the CDR3 reads TGTGCCAGCAGTAACCCCCGACAGGGCATTGGCACAGATACGCAGTATTTT. Its translation is CASSNPRQGIGTDTQYF.

The chain recombines TRBV2 with TRBJ1-1; 10 bases agree with TRBD1. Per germline, CDR1 SNHLY and CDR2 FYNNEI. The CDR3 totals 16 residues. V lost 8 bases to trimming and J lost 11 bases; unmatched junction nucleotides: 20. The DNA for the CDR3 is TGTGCCAGCGGAAACCGCGGACAGGGGGGCGGCGGTGATGCTTTCTTT. Translated: CASGNRGQGGGGDAFF.

The chain employs TRBV5-4 and TRBJ1-4; 8 nucleotides line up with TRBD1. The germline V gene has CDR1 SGHNT and CDR2 YYREEE (reference sequence). This CDR3 has 15 residues. After removal of 1 base from V and 5 bases from J, the junction contained 4 bases not matched to a gene. The CDR3 sequence is CASSLSTGVNEKLFF. The CDR3 coding sequence is TGTGCCAGCAGCTTGTCGACAGGGGTGAATGAAAAACTGTTTTTT. Using reference TRBV5-4 and TRBJ1-4 for the parts outside the CDR3, the full variable domain is ETGVTQSPTHLIKTRGQQVTLRCSSQSGHNTVSWYQQALGQGPQFIFQYYREEENGRGNFPPRFSGLQFPNYSSELNVNALELDDSALYLCASSLSTGVNEKLFFGSGTQLSVL.

The V gene is TRBV10-1, the J gene TRBJ2-2; no definite D call. The V gene lost 5 bases and the J gene lost 0 bases, with 7 bases spanning the gap. The CDR3 consists of 14 residues. The germline V gene encodes CDR1 WNHNN and CDR2 SYGVQD (reference sequence). CDR3 sequence: CASSLGPNTGELFF. The CDR3 DNA reads as TGCGCCAGCAGTCTAGGCCCGAACACCGGGGAGCTGTTTTTT.

This chain joins TRBV2 and TRBJ2-3; no clear D. Germline V lookup: CDR1 SNHLY, CDR2 FYNNEI. The germline V and J ends were trimmed by 4 bases and 1 base, with 12 bases remaining between them. CDR3 length: 15 residues. CDR3 DNA sequence: TGTGCCAGCAGTGTAAAGGCAGGTCGCACAGATACGCAGTATTTT. Translated, it gives CASSVKAGRTDTQYF.

This clone was seen only a few times. This chain joins TRBV7-2 and TRBJ1-2; maybe TRBD1 (5 bases). Germline assignment: CDR1 SGHTA and CDR2 FQGNSA. Trimming removed 0 bases at V and 2 bases at J, with 10 bases between. CDR3 length equals 15 residues. In DNA form, the CDR3 reads TGTGCCAGCAGCTTAGCGCCCGGGGGAAACTATGGCTACACCTTC. This translates into CASSLAPGGNYGYTF.

J is TRBJ2-5 and V is TRBV4-1; 7 nucleotides line up with TRBD1. Unmatched junction bases numbered 3, after V lost 1 base and J lost 1 base. CDR1 is MGHRA and CDR2 is YSYEKL in the germline V gene. CDR3 length: 15 amino acids. Here the CDR3 reads CASSQGGTVQETQYF. In DNA form, the CDR3 reads TGCGCCAGCAGCCAAGGGGGGACAGTCCAAGAGACCCAGTACTTC.

The genes are TRBV7-7 and TRBJ2-7; D perhaps matches TRBD1 (6 bases). V shed 5 bases and J shed 2 bases, with 16 bases lying between them. This CDR3 contains 15 residues. Germline-derived CDR1 and CDR2 are SSHAT and FNYEAQ (reference sequence). The CDR3 coding sequence is TGTGCCAGCAGCCTAGGTCCGGACAGAACCTACGAGCAGTACTTC. Encoded protein: CASSLGPDRTYEQYF.

This chain connects TRBV6-5 to TRBJ1-6, with TRBD1 matching over 10 bases. V lost 0 bases, J lost 14 bases, and 4 bases stayed unmatched. The germline V gene has CDR1 MNHEY and CDR2 SVGAGI. The CDR3 consists of 14 residues. CDR3 DNA: TGTGCCAGCAGTTACTCACGGACAGGGGGTACCCTCCACTTT. The encoded protein is CASSYSRTGGTLHF.

The count of this clone is one. The J gene is TRBJ2-7, the V gene TRBV6-5; 10 bases are a match to TRBD1. The CDR3 spans 15 residues. Trimming took 5 bases from V and 6 from J; bases not matched to a gene: 10. The germline CDR1 and CDR2 sequences are MNHEY and SVGAGI. CDR3 sequence: CASSPLGTGDAEQYF. DNA for the CDR3: TGTGCCAGCAGTCCCCTGGGGACAGGGGACGCCGAGCAGTACTTC.

V is TRBV30 and J is TRBJ1-5; 8 positions match TRBD1. Germline CDR1 GTSNPN, CDR2 SVGIG (reference sequence). Trimming removed 2 bases from V and 4 bases from J; junction bases left unmatched: 4. The CDR3 extends over 14 amino acids. The CDR3 DNA sequence: TGTGCCTGGAGTACAGGACAGGGTAATCAGCCCCAGCATTTT. Protein: CAWSTGQGNQPQHF.

The chain couples TRBV10-3 to TRBJ1-4, with a possible D match to TRBD1 (6 bases). CDR3 length: 12 residues. Per germline, CDR1 ENHRY and CDR2 SYGVKD. Trimming took off 10 bases at V and 10 bases at J, with 16 bases between the two ends. CDR3 in amino acids: CATSGVSGKLFF. CDR3 coding DNA: TGTGCCACGTCAGGGGTTTCAGGAAAACTGTTTTTT.

J is TRBJ2-7 and V is TRBV9; 7 bases are a match to TRBD1. Germline-derived CDR1 and CDR2 are SGDLS and YYNGEE. CDR3 length: 14 residues. The V gene end was trimmed by 0 bases and the J gene end by 7 bases; junction bases not matched to a gene: 7. The CDR3 reads CASSVEDRISEQYF. CDR3 DNA sequence: TGTGCCAGCAGCGTAGAGGACAGGATAAGTGAGCAGTACTTC.

This chain links TRBV19 with TRBJ2-1; 8 nucleotides line up with TRBD1. This CDR3 region has 13 residues. Germline trimming cut 5 bases from V and 7 bases from J; bases unmatched to any gene: 4. Germline V lookup: CDR1 LNHDA, CDR2 SQIVND (reference sequence). Here the CDR3 DNA reads TGTGCCAGTAGTCCCCGGACAGGGAATGAGCAGTTCTTC. It codes for CASSPRTGNEQFF.

V usage is TRBV2 and J usage is TRBJ1-5; D is unclear. Germline V lookup: CDR1 SNHLY, CDR2 FYNNEI. The CDR3 contains 14 residues. Trimming left V 6 bases short and J 4 bases short, with 13 bases between. The CDR3 is CASRVQDGNQPQHF. DNA of the CDR3: TGTGCCAGCAGAGTTCAGGATGGAAATCAGCCCCAGCATTTT.